A single sample is the source of the 22 T cell receptor delta chains below, sequenced in a study of γδ T cells in repeated Plasmodium falciparum infection. TCRdb fed the multiplex PCR reads into CATT to redo clone calling. The sample yields around 50,000 delta-chain clones, roughly 1.6% seen once. Bulk repertoires came from Vgamma9/Vdelta2+ or Vdelta2-negative gammadelta T cells flow-sorted from PBMC. Sequencing input: gamma-delta T cells from blood. These TCRs come from a pool of human donors (malaria-infected and uninfected, not separated).

At least ten counts were recorded for this clone. With a far larger clone one base away, a read error is the likely cause. The identical CDR3 is also encoded by other nucleotide sequences in the sample. The chain recombines TRDV2 with TRDJ3; tentatively, D is TRDD3 (6 bases). The J gene, missing from TCRdb, was assigned here through DNA to germline matching. V lost 1 base and J lost 2, with 23 bases in between. From germline, CDR1 is GEAIGNYY and CDR2 EKD. This CDR3 contains 21 residues. The CDR3 region is CACDTALLIGGYAWDTRQMFF. As DNA, the CDR3 is TGTGCCTGTGACACGGCCCTGTTGATTGGGGGGTACGCCTGGGACACCCGACAGATGTTTTTC.

As regards this clone: The TCRdb record carries a much larger clone's protein, which differs from this DNA's translation at residue 4; a read error is the likely cause, and the protein listed here is the DNA translation. V is TRDV1 and J is TRDJ1; 7 bases are a match to TRDD2. This CDR3 is 15 amino acids long. With 7 bases clipped from V and 8 bases from J, the junction kept 16 bases outside the gene matches. The germline V gene has CDR1 TSWWSYY and CDR2 QGS. The CDR3 nucleotides read TGTGCTCTTGAGGCTGCCTTCCTGTTTCAGGGAAAACTCATCTTT. Translating it yields CALEAAFLFQGKLIF.

This clone has a count of ten or more. The V and J genes are TRDV2 and TRDJ1; 7 nucleotides align to TRDD3. In the absence of a J gene in TCRdb, the DNA was matched to germline to assign it here. Germline V gene sequence: CDR1 GEAIGNYY, CDR2 EKD. This CDR3 region has 18 residues. The J segment lost 0 bases and the V segment lost 3 bases, leaving 15 bases of the junction unmatched. CDR3 loop: CACDPLRAGGPHTDKLIF. The CDR3 region has the DNA TGTGCCTGTGACCCTCTTCGGGCTGGGGGCCCTCACACCGATAAACTCATCTTT.

This clone was seen many times. The V and J genes are TRDV1 and TRDJ1; D gene uncertain. The germline gives CDR1 TSWWSYY, CDR2 QGS. This CDR3 is 18 amino acids long. V was cut by 0 bases and J by 4 bases, with 21 bases left in between. The CDR3 loop is CALGELVGLTWALDKLIF. The CDR3 nucleotides are TGTGCTCTTGGGGAACTGGTGGGCCTCACTTGGGCCCTCGATAAACTCATCTTT.

For this clone: This DNA's translation and the protein TCRdb lists, from a much larger clone, do not match at residue 16, likely due to a read error; the protein shown is translated from the DNA. The chain recombines TRDV1 with TRDJ1; TRDD3 agrees at 11 bases. The length of the CDR3 is 17 residues. Germline V gene lookup returns CDR1 TSWWSYY and CDR2 QGS. CDR3 region: CALGEGVGDTNSYKLTF. In DNA, the CDR3 is TGTGCTCTTGGGGAAGGAGTGGGGGATACGAATTCGTATAAACTCACCTTT.

There are a few counts of this clone. TCRdb assigns this DNA the protein of a much larger clone, which departs from its translation at residue 10; this likely reflects a read error, and the protein shown comes from translating the DNA. This chain joins TRDV1 and TRDJ1; D is uncertain. TCRdb lists no J gene, so it was determined here by aligning the DNA to germline. The length of the CDR3 is 16 residues. CDR1 TSWWSYY and CDR2 QGS come from the germline V gene. With 1 base removed from V and 0 bases from J, the gap between germline ends came to 12 bases. The CDR3 here is CALGEHLSTHTDKLIF. The CDR3 nucleotides read TGTGCTCTTGGGGAACACCTGTCTACTCACACCGATAAACTCATCTTT.

This clone was seen more than once but under ten times. The protein in TCRdb stems from a much larger clone and differs at residue 3 from this DNA's translation, likely a read error; here the protein is translated from the DNA. The chain joins TRDV2 to TRDJ1; maybe TRDD2 (5 bases). The J gene is absent in TCRdb and was assigned here via DNA matching to germline. CDR3 size: 16 residues. Trimming left V 8 bases short and J 5 bases short, with 26 bases between. Per germline, CDR1 GEAIGNYY and CDR2 EKD. DNA of the CDR3: TGTGCCTCTCAAAGGTTCCTCCCTAGACTTAGGGATAAACTCATCTTT. It encodes CASQRFLPRLRDKLIF.

This clone was counted a few times. This likely came from a read error, as a far larger clone is one base away. Other DNA sequences from this sample encode an identical CDR3 as well. Here the V gene is TRDV1, but the J gene went uncalled; TRDD3 is the table's D call and was not checked against the DNA. This CDR3 contains 23 residues. Germline V gives CDR1 TSWWSYY, CDR2 QGS. The CDR3 sequence: CALGSHPPPLGLGICEHTDKLIF. The CDR3 bases are TGTGCTCTTGGGTCACATCCTCCCCCCCTGGGCTTGGGGATATGCGAACACACCGATAAGCTCATCTTT.

With regard to this clone: Since a far larger clone is one base different, this is likely a read error. This specimen includes other DNA sequences encoding the same CDR3. V usage is TRDV1 and J usage is TRDJ1; 10 bases fit TRDD3. Because TCRdb records no J gene, it was assigned here through a match of the DNA to germline. This CDR3 has 21 amino acids. CDR1 and CDR2 from the germline V gene are TSWWSYY and QGS. The CDR3 here is CALGEPEFPRLGDVGTDKLIF. The CDR3 coding sequence is TGTGCCCTTGGGGAGCCGGAATTCCCTCGACTGGGGGATGTAGGCACCGATAAACTCATCTTT.

As to this clone: The protein TCRdb lists belongs to a much larger clone and differs from this DNA's translation at residue 6, which points to a read error; the protein shown is made from the DNA. The chain links TRDV1 to TRDJ1; 8 nucleotides match TRDD2. Per the germline V gene, CDR1 is TSWWSYY and CDR2 is QGS. The CDR3 loop spans 18 amino acids. Trimming took 1 base from V and 10 from J; bases not matched to a gene: 20. CDR3 nucleotides: TGTGCTCTTGGGGAACATGGACTTCCTACGCTTATCCCCTGGGGACTCATCTTT. It specifies CALGEHGLPTLIPWGLIF.

Many counts were recorded for this clone. It may be a read error: a sequence one base away is much more abundant. At the DNA level, this CDR3 is encoded by other sequences in the same sample as well. The rearrangement links TRDV2 to TRDJ3; D is ambiguous. Germline-derived CDR1 and CDR2 are GEAIGNYY and EKD. This CDR3 is built from 15 residues. CDR3 residues: CACDSKAWDTRQMFF. The CDR3 coding sequence is TGTGCATGTGACTCCAAGGCCTGGGACACCCGACAGATGTTTTTC.

In regard to this clone: TCRdb attributes to this sequence the protein of a much larger clone, which differs from the DNA translation at residue 10; a read error is likely, and the protein displayed is translated from the DNA. The chain recombines TRDV2 with TRDJ1; no clear D. The J gene, absent from TCRdb, was called here by matching the DNA to germline. The CDR3 length is 14 residues. Germline CDR1 is GEAIGNYY and CDR2 is EKD. V lost 3 bases and J lost 7, with 17 bases in between. DNA of the CDR3: TGTGCCTGTGACTTCCCCTCTCTGCCCGGTAAACTCATCTTT. It encodes CACDFPSLPGKLIF.

For this clone: The protein in TCRdb stems from a much larger clone and differs at residue 20 from this DNA's translation, likely a read error; here the protein is translated from the DNA. This chain links TRDV1 with TRDJ1, with TRDD3 identical over 10 bases. TCRdb carries no J gene annotation; the J gene was assigned here by matching the DNA with germline. The CDR3 is 25 residues long. Looked up from germline, CDR1 is TSWWSYY and CDR2 is QGS. V was clipped by 5 bases and J by 2 bases; unmatched bases: 35. The CDR3 DNA reads as TGTGCTCTTGGGCCTTACCCCTCTATTCCTACTCCGGAGCAAAGGGGGATACGGGGGACCGATAAACTCATCTTT. This sequence encodes CALGPYPSIPTPEQRGIRGTDKLIF.

This clone was observed at least ten times. This chain uses TRDV2 with TRDJ1; a possible D gene is TRDD3 (5 bases). TCRdb does not report a J gene; here it was assigned by matching the DNA to germline references. CDR3 length: 17 amino acids. Germline lookup yields CDR1 GEAIGNYY and CDR2 EKD. Deletions cut 3 bases from V and 7 bases from J, with 26 bases between. The CDR3 coding sequence is TGTGCCTGTGACTCTCTTCTCGGGGAGGGGAGACAGAGTAAACTCATCTTT. Residues: CACDSLLGEGRQSKLIF.

This clone was seen at least ten times. The protein TCRdb gives is from a much larger clone and does not agree with this DNA's translation at residue 3, likely a read error; the protein shown here comes from the DNA. V gene TRDV2 combines with J gene TRDJ1; TRDD3 agrees at 8 bases. The J gene is absent in TCRdb and was assigned here via DNA matching to germline. CDR1 and CDR2 (germline): GEAIGNYY, EKD. This CDR3 region has 15 residues. Here the CDR3 DNA reads TGTGCCTATGACGTACTGGGGGTTTACACCGATAAACTCATCTTT. Translating gives CAYDVLGVYTDKLIF.

This clone turned up a few times. The genes are TRDV1 and TRDJ1; 8 bases agree with TRDD3. Trimming took 5 bases from V and 8 from J; bases not matched to a gene: 7. The V gene's germline CDR1 is TSWWSYY and CDR2 QGS. CDR3 size: 13 residues. The CDR3 protein is CALGITGGEKLIF. CDR3 coding DNA: TGTGCTCTTGGGATTACTGGGGGGGAAAAACTCATCTTT.

In this sample, this clone turned up a few times. Since a far larger clone is one base different, this is likely a read error. The sample carries other DNA sequences with the same CDR3. The genes are TRDV1 and TRDJ1; tentatively, D is TRDD2 (5 bases). TCRdb leaves out the J gene; it was filled in here by matching the DNA to germline. Trimming pared 3 bases from V and 0 bases from J, leaving 14 bases between. This CDR3 contains 16 residues. CDR1 and CDR2 from the germline V gene are TSWWSYY and QGS. CDR3 sequence: CALGDPGILYTDKLIF. CDR3 nucleotides: TGTGCTCTTGGGGACCCCGGCATCCTATACACCGATAAACTCATCTTT.

This clone was observed a handful of times. The chain couples TRDV1 to TRDJ1, with a tentative D call TRDD3 (5 bases). As TCRdb names no J gene, one was assigned here on the basis of a DNA match to germline. V lost 1 base and J 1 base, leaving 22 bases between the germline ends. CDR1 is TSWWSYY, CDR2 QGS, per germline. This CDR3 region has 19 residues. CDR3 amino acids: CALGERHLVDISGTDKLIF. DNA for the CDR3: TGTGCTCTTGGGGAACGTCACCTGGTGGATATAAGCGGCACCGATAAACTCATCTTT.

The V call is TRDV1, the J call TRDJ1, with TRDD3 as a possible D gene (8 bases). This CDR3 region has 23 residues. V lost 0 bases to trimming and J lost 0 bases, with 32 bases between them. The germline V gene encodes CDR1 TSWWSYY and CDR2 QGS. Here the CDR3 reads CALGELFFLHRAWGTIYTDKLIF. The CDR3 DNA sequence: TGTGCTCTTGGGGAACTTTTTTTCCTACACCGAGCCTGGGGGACAATATACACCGATAAACTCATCTTT.

This clone came up a few times. A read error likely explains why the TCRdb protein, taken from a much larger clone, differs from this DNA's translation at residue 12; the protein shown is translated from the DNA. The chain has TRDV2 and TRDJ1, with D uncertain. Assignment of the J gene here rests on matching the DNA to germline, because TCRdb gives none. This CDR3 has 16 amino acids. Per germline, CDR1 GEAIGNYY and CDR2 EKD. The CDR3 nucleotides are TGTGCCTGTGACACCGTCTCATATTCAAACACCAATAAACTCATCTTT. Translated: CACDTVSYSNTNKLIF.

Turning to this clone: A far larger clone is off by one base, so a read error is likely. At the DNA level, this CDR3 is encoded by other sequences in the same sample as well. V gene TRDV1 combines with J gene TRDJ1, with 8 positions matching TRDD3. The J gene comes from matching the DNA to germline here; TCRdb lacks it. Trimming at V came to 5 bases and at J to 0 bases, leaving 20 bases not matched to a gene. CDR1 and CDR2 from the germline V gene are TSWWSYY and QGS. This CDR3 region has 20 residues. CDR3 nucleotide sequence: TGTGCTCTTGGGTGGCCTTCCCGGGCCCTGGGGGACTGTAACACCGATAAACTCATCTTT. Its protein product is CALGWPSRALGDCNTDKLIF.

In this sample, this clone turned up a few times. The protein TCRdb gives is from a much larger clone and does not agree with this DNA's translation at residue 16, likely a read error; the protein shown here comes from the DNA. No call exists for the J gene, whereas the V gene is TRDV1; the D call TRDD3 from the table was never checked on the DNA. Germline V gene sequence: CDR1 TSWWSYY, CDR2 QGS. This CDR3 has 17 amino acids. The CDR3 nucleotides are TGTGCTCTTGGGGACTACCGCTGGGGGATTAGGGCCGATAAACTCACCTTT. Encoded protein: CALGDYRWGIRADKLTF.